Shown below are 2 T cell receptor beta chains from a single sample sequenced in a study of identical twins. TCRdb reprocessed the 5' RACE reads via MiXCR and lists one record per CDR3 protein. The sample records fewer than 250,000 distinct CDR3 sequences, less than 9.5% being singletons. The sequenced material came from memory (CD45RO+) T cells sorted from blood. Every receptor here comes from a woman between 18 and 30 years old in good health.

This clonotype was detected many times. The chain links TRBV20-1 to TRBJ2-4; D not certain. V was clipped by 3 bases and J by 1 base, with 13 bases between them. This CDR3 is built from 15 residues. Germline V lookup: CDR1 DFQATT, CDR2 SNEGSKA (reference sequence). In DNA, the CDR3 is TGCAGTGCTAGCAAGCTCTACGGGGCCAAAAACATTCAGTACTTC. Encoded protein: CSASKLYGAKNIQYF.

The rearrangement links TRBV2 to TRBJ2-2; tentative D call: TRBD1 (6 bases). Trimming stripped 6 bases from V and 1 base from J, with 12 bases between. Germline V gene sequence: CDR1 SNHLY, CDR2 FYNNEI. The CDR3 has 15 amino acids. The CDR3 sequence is CASRPTTGNTGELFF. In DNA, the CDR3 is TGTGCCAGCAGACCTACGACAGGGAACACCGGGGAGCTGTTTTTT.